The clone carrying this T cell receptor beta chain occurred a few times. Method: immunoSEQ multiplex PCR; TCRdb's copy keeps in-frame clones and lacks some. The data contain about 260,000 clones, under 90% of them seen just once; the ten biggest clones take up approximately 9%. Trimming left V 1 base short and J 8 bases short, with 15 bases between. The CDR3 spans 16 residues. Germline CDR1 and CDR2: LNHNV and YYDKDF (reference sequence). This record comes from a study of blood T cell repertoires in COVID-19. For the study at large: COVID-19 samples from acute and convalescent phases originated in the United States, Italy and Spain. In each case, the material was cDNA or gDNA derived from T cells, B-cell-depleted T cells, or PBMCs.

Material: peripheral blood. The sequence derives from a human donor in a cohort sampled during active COVID-19. The chain joins TRBV15 to TRBJ1-6; D not resolved. DNA of the CDR3: TGTGCCACCAGCAGAGTTGAGGGTTATGGTGATTCACCCCTCCACTTT. Translating it yields CATSRVEGYGDSPLHF. Using reference TRBV15 and TRBJ1-6 for the parts outside the CDR3, the full variable domain is DAMVIQNPRYQVTQFGKPVTLSCSQTLNHNVMYWYQQKSSQAPKLLFHYYDKDFNNEADTPDNFQSRRPNTSFCFLDIRSPGLGDTAMYLCATSRVEGYGDSPLHFGNGTRLTVT.